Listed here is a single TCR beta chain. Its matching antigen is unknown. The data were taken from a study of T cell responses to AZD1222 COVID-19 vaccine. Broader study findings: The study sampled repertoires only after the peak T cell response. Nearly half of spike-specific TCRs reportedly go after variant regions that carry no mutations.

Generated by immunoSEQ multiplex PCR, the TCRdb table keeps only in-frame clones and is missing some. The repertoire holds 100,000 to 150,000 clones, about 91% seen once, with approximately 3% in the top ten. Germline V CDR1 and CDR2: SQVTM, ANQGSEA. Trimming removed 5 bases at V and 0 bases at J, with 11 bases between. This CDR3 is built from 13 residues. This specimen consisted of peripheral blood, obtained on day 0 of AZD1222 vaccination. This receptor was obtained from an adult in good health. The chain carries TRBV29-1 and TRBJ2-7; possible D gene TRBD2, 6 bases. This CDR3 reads CSVSGGFSYEQYF. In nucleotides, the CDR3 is TGCAGCGTTTCCGGAGGGTTCTCCTACGAGCAGTACTTC.